This T cell receptor beta chain was recovered during a study of beta chain features in type 1 diabetes. Study findings and constraints: The study found moderately but significantly shorter TCRB CDR3s in all four CD4+ subsets of Type 1 diabetes patients.

As for this clone: What it binds is not known.

Germline V gives CDR1 LGHNA, CDR2 YSLEER. V gave up 3 bases and J gave up 5 bases; unmatched junction bases: 11. The CDR3 spans 17 residues. The study reverse transcribed the entire isolated RNA, so it sequenced expressed TCRB transcripts. The assay was immunoSEQ multiplex PCR, and TCRdb's table has in-frame clones only and misses some. The repertoire holds about 160,000 clones, with roughly 60% as singletons. The specimen sequenced was naive CD4+ T cells from blood. The chain carries TRBV4-3 and TRBJ2-2; 8 nucleotides match TRBD1. The sequence was collected from a young man with type 1 diabetes. The DNA of the CDR3 is TGCGCCAGCAGCCAGGGAGGACAGGGCGGGGTGACCGGGGAGCTGTTTTTT. Translating gives CASSQGGQGGVTGELFF.